This TCR beta chain was documented in a study of long-term antiretroviral therapy in people with HIV. This clone was found a few times. Its antigen is unidentified. The libraries were made with immunoSEQ v3.0 at survey level. TCRdb's copy holds only in-frame clones and misses some; the assay was immunoSEQ multiplex PCR. The data show about 16,000 clones, over 70% seen once. V was cut by 0 bases and J by 8 bases, with 19 bases left in between. CDR3 size: 16 residues. The germline gives CDR1 MNHEY, CDR2 SVGAGI. Findings and caveats of the study: Post-ART samples showed increased diversity that remained below transplant donor control levels. Older ART regimens were possibly in use when the blood was collected between about 2003 and 2017. The study found narrower CDR3 length ranges in HIV repertoires than in controls.

The sequence was collected from a man between 35 and 55 years old with HIV. The chain links TRBV6-5 to TRBJ1-2, with D maybe TRBD1 (5 bases). Material: unsorted PBMCs, obtained 2.1 years after starting antiretroviral therapy. The DNA of the CDR3 is TGTGCCAGCAGTTACTCGAGTAGTCCAGGGAGGACCGGCTACACCTTC. Its protein is CASSYSSSPGRTGYTF.